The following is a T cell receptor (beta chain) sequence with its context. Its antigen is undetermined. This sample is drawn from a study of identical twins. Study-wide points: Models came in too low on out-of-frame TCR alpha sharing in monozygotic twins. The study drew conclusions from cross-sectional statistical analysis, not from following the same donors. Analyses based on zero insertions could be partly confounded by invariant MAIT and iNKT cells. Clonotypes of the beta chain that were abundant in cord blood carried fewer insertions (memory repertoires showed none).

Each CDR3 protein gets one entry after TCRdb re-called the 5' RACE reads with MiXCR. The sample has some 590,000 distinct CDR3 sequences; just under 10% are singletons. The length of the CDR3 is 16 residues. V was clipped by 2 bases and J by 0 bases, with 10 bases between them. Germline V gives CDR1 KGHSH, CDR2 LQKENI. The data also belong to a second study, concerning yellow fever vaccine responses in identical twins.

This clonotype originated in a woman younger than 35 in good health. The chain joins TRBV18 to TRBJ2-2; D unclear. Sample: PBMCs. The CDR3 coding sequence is TGTGCCAGCTCACCATTGGCAGCCACGAACACCGGGGAGCTGTTTTTT. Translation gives CASSPLAATNTGELFF.